The present entry profiles one TCR beta chain with its context. This clonotype was found many times. There is no known antigen for this receptor. Per-base quality was not reported, and no clone a single base away is much larger than it. Preparation of the library involved 5' RACE. The ligated cDNA was amplified by four rounds of PCR, in which nested alpha and beta constant region primers were used together with the SP2 primer. For the blood and skin samples, TCR RNA was reverse transcribed with SuperScript IV using primers for the alpha and beta constant regions. An oligonucleotide carrying the Illumina SP2 primer and a UMI was ligated to the 3' end of the cDNA by means of T4 RNA ligase 1. The 12-nucleotide UMI consisted of two random hexamers with an eight-base spacer between the hexamers to prevent hairpin formation. TCR alpha and beta chain libraries were processed separately from the second PCR onward, with dual indexing for multiplexing. After pooling, the indexed libraries were analyzed by capillary electrophoresis and sequenced on either an Illumina MiSeq or NextSeq. To boost base diversity and improve cluster recognition, PhiX DNA at roughly 4.5-7% was spiked into the libraries. The original pipeline was this. Demultiplexor pulled UMIs out of read 2, joined the UMIs with the TCR sequence from read 1, and separated reads according to sample indices. V and J genes and V-J junctions were identified by Decombinator, which gave every TCR a five-part identifier that included V and J deletions. Collapsinator used UMIs to correct sequencing errors and PCR amplification heterogeneity, yielding UMI-based abundance per TCR. CDR3Translator converted identifiers to nucleotide sequence, translated to amino acids, and extracted CDR3 regions using terminal motifs. Error-corrected alpha and beta TCR counts from blood and skin were compared after normalization to input RNA amount. The public reads were run again by TCRdb, first through fastp at Q25 and then through MiXCR, and only productive beta chains were kept. CDR3 protein sequences are deduplicated, and each keeps its most common genes and DNA. These V and J calls originate from TCRdb's pipeline instead of the authors' own analysis. Across this sample there are 55,000 to 70,000 distinct CDR3 sequences, with around 7.3% seen only once. Roughly 9.7% of the sample is taken by the ten largest.

The data were obtained in a study of naive and memory T cell subsets (dated by TCRdb to about 2017). Study-wide context: The figure summarizing these samples reported some 10 blood donors, 7 tuberculin skin test biopsies and 3 saline control biopsies. PCR2 was typically a SYBR Green qPCR stopped at a set threshold; low-input samples could instead use end-point PCR (approximately 6 cycles).

The study at large found these results: The RNA-based method was acknowledged to be potentially sensitive to changes in TCR transcripts with T cell activation and differentiation.

Taken from cysteine to phenylalanine, the CDR3 has 15 residues. Only the CDR3 DNA is retained, 45 bases long and in frame from the first base. As encoded in the germline V gene, CDR1 is SGHVS while CDR2 is FQNEAQ. The V end gives up 6 bases and the J end 0 bases, leaving 7 bases in the junction not matched to a gene. The study reported a robust and sensitive protocol to amplify, sequence and analyze TCRs, based on 3' ligation of a UMI-containing oligonucleotide to TCR cDNA. For whole blood analysis, about 2.6 ml of peripheral blood was collected from healthy adult volunteers into Tempus tubes, and RNA was extracted following the manufacturer's instructions. Total RNA was treated with RQ1 DNase, without cell sorting, prior to reverse transcription, with an input of 1 to 1000 ng being targeted. Libraries were prepared from skin biopsies and whole blood to test how robust the pipeline was in samples where T cells are a minority population.

The chain is assembled from TRBV7-8 and TRBJ1-1, with 7 bases in between that match TRBD1. The TCR sequence derives from a male donor in good health. This receptor has the CDR3 CASRPTGQLNTEAFF. The bases read TGTGCCAGCAGACCAACGGGACAGCTGAACACTGAAGCTTTCTTT.